A selection of T cell receptor beta chains follows, all from one sample in a study of blood T cell repertoires in COVID-19. Profiling relied on immunoSEQ multiplex PCR, and the TCRdb table lists in-frame clones only, not all of them. Counted here are 90,000 to 150,000 clones, about 89% occurring once; the ten biggest clones make up about 18%. Sequencing input: peripheral blood. The origin of the receptors is a human donor with acute or convalescent COVID-19. The donor label of this sample is uncertain. CDR3s include the opening cysteine and the closing phenylalanine or tryptophan. A D gene is named only where the DNA matches it firmly. Size is omitted from some rows. Given values are once, few, many or a class for expanded clones.

V	size	D	J	CDR3	DNA
TRBV30	.	.	TRBJ1-1	CAWRDLQGRYTEAFF	TGTGCCTGGAGGGACCTACAGGGTAGGTACACTGAAGCTTTCTTT
TRBV7-2	.	TRBD1	TRBJ1-5	CASSPNQGGNNQPQHF	TGTGCCAGCAGCCCGAACCAGGGGGGTAACAATCAGCCCCAGCATTTT
TRBV5-4	.	.	TRBJ1-1	CASSYDGDPNTEAFF	TGTGCCAGCAGCTATGATGGAGACCCGAACACTGAAGCTTTCTTT
TRBV28	.	.	TRBJ1-2	CARKQGDGYTF	TGTGCCAGGAAACAGGGCGATGGCTACACCTTC
TRBV9	.	.	TRBJ2-6	CASSFQTSGANVLTF	TGTGCCAGCAGCTTCCAAACTTCTGGGGCCAACGTCCTGACTTTC
TRBV12-3/TRBV12-4	.	.	TRBJ1-1	CASSIRGTEAFF	TGTGCCAGCAGCATAAGAGGCACTGAAGCTTTCTTT
TRBV24-1	once	TRBD1	TRBJ1-2	CATSDPNRGNYGYTF	TGTGCCACCAGTGATCCTAACAGGGGTAACTATGGCTACACCTTC
TRBV18	.	TRBD1	TRBJ1-2	CASSPIKGAVDYGYTF	TGTGCCAGCTCACCTATCAAGGGGGCGGTGGACTATGGCTACACCTTC
TRBV6-2/TRBV6-3	.	TRBD1	TRBJ1-1	CASSGQVNTEAFF	TGTGCCAGCAGTGGACAGGTGAACACTGAAGCTTTCTTT
TRBV18	once	TRBD2	TRBJ2-1	CASSPLAGGFNEQFF	TGTGCCAGCTCACCACTAGCGGGGGGGTTCAATGAGCAGTTCTTC
TRBV28	.	.	TRBJ1-6	CASSSLQGNNSPLHF	TGTGCCAGCAGTTCCTTGCAGGGTAATAATTCACCCCTCCACTTT
TRBV4-3	.	TRBD1	TRBJ1-1	CASSQGAGQGEAFF	TGCGCCAGCAGCCAAGGGGCGGGACAGGGGGAAGCTTTCTTT
TRBV6-1	.	.	TRBJ2-7	CASSELRGWEQYF	TGTGCCAGCAGTGAACTCAGGGGTTGGGAGCAGTACTTC
TRBV3-1/TRBV3-2	.	.	TRBJ1-1	CASSHQGGGAFF	TGTGCCAGCAGCCACCAGGGAGGAGGTGCTTTCTTT
TRBV18	.	.	TRBJ2-1	CASSPGGQSTYNEQFF	TGTGCCAGCTCACCTGGAGGACAGTCTACCTACAATGAGCAGTTCTTC
TRBV12-3/TRBV12-4	once	.	TRBJ1-1	CASTTGFEAFF	TGTGCCAGCACTACGGGTTTTGAAGCTTTCTTT
TRBV9	few	TRBD2	TRBJ2-3	CASSESGGGADTQYF	TGTGCCAGCAGCGAAAGCGGGGGCGGCGCAGATACGCAGTATTTT
TRBV5-1	.	TRBD1	TRBJ1-1	CASSPRTGRGTEAFF	TGCGCCAGCAGCCCGAGGACAGGGCGGGGCACTGAAGCTTTCTTT
TRBV3-1/TRBV3-2	.	.	TRBJ1-5	CASSHGGAFNQPQHF	TGTGCCAGCAGCCATGGAGGGGCTTTCAATCAGCCCCAGCATTTT
TRBV19	.	.	TRBJ1-1	CASTFRGLNTEAFF	TGTGCCAGTACCTTCAGGGGCCTGAACACTGAAGCTTTCTTT
TRBV4-2	.	.	TRBJ1-6	CASSQDVGTSYNSPLHF	TGTGCCAGCAGCCAAGACGTTGGGACAAGTTATAATTCACCCCTCCACTTT
TRBV28	.	.	TRBJ2-1	CASRSGTLNEQFF	TGTGCCAGCAGGTCCGGGACACTCAATGAGCAGTTCTTC
TRBV4-2	once	TRBD1	TRBJ1-2	CASSQDLGTDSRVDYGYTF	TGTGCCAGCAGCCAAGATCTGGGGACAGACTCTCGTGTGGACTATGGCTACACCTTC
TRBV4-1	.	.	TRBJ2-7	CASSHPDRGGWPSYDEQYF	TGCGCCAGCAGCCACCCCGATCGGGGAGGCTGGCCCTCATACGACGAGCAGTACTTC
TRBV5-1	.	.	TRBJ1-1	CASSLAEGGGTEAFF	TGCGCCAGCAGCTTGGCCGAGGGGGGAGGGACTGAAGCTTTCTTT
TRBV4-2	.	TRBD2	TRBJ2-5	CASSQDRAGRETQYF	TGTGCCAGCAGCCAAGATAGAGCGGGGAGGGAGACCCAGTACTTC
TRBV30	few	.	TRBJ1-1	CAWSVLGWANTEAFF	TGTGCCTGGAGTGTACTAGGGTGGGCGAACACTGAAGCTTTCTTT
TRBV6-1	.	.	TRBJ2-7	CASSEDSSYEQYF	TGTGCCAGCAGTGAAGACAGCTCCTACGAGCAGTACTTC
TRBV28	.	.	TRBJ1-6	CASSRYSALHF	TGTGCCAGCAGTCGATATTCAGCCCTCCACTTT
TRBV6-2/TRBV6-3	.	TRBD1	TRBJ2-7	CASSYNLRTGYEQYF	TGTGCCAGCAGTTACAATTTGAGGACAGGCTACGAGCAGTACTTC
TRBV18	.	.	TRBJ2-7	CASSLHTSGLDSYEQYF	TGTGCCAGCTCACTACACACTTCGGGACTGGACTCCTACGAGCAGTACTTC
TRBV18	once	TRBD1	TRBJ1-2	CASSPTGGVYGYTF	TGTGCCAGCTCACCAACAGGGGGCGTATATGGCTACACCTTC
TRBV24-1	once	.	TRBJ2-7	CATSNPQISDEQYF	TGTGCCACCAGTAACCCACAGATCTCCGACGAGCAGTACTTC
TRBV2	.	.	TRBJ2-2	CASSELQGIDTGELFF	TGTGCCAGCAGTGAGTTACAGGGTATCGACACCGGGGAGCTGTTTTTT
TRBV27	once	.	TRBJ2-1	CASSGGTPSYNEQFF	TGTGCCAGCAGTGGGGGGACCCCCTCATACAATGAGCAGTTCTTC
TRBV9	.	.	TRBJ1-1	CASSVGPVLDTEAFF	TGTGCCAGCAGCGTAGGGCCTGTGCTGGACACTGAAGCTTTCTTT
TRBV19	once	TRBD1	TRBJ1-5	CASSASGTGAYQPQHF	TGTGCCAGTAGTGCCTCCGGGACAGGGGCTTATCAGCCCCAGCATTTT
TRBV20-1	.	.	TRBJ1-1	CSASRNTEAFF	TGCAGTGCTAGTCGGAACACTGAAGCTTTCTTT